This TCR beta chain came from a study of blood T cells in healthy people across ages. After removal of 1 base from V and 6 bases from J, the junction contained 5 bases not matched to a gene. The CDR3 runs 15 residues. The germline CDR1 and CDR2 sequences are MNHEY and SMNVEV (reference sequence). Together with a sample-barcoded 5' primer, a J-beta primer mix was included in a second PCR lasting about 6 to 12 cycles. Using its own MiXCR run on the 5' RACE reads, TCRdb lists one record per CDR3 protein. The table shows fewer than 700,000 distinct CDR3 sequences, with roughly 48% occurring only once. The gene calls are TRBV27 and TRBJ2-4; TRBD2 matches at 8 bases. The clonotype comes from a man older than 75 in good health. The sequenced sample consisted of blood. The CDR3 protein is CASSLFSGGGNIQYF. The CDR3 region has the DNA TGTGCCAGCAGTTTATTTTCCGGGGGGGGAAACATTCAGTACTTC.